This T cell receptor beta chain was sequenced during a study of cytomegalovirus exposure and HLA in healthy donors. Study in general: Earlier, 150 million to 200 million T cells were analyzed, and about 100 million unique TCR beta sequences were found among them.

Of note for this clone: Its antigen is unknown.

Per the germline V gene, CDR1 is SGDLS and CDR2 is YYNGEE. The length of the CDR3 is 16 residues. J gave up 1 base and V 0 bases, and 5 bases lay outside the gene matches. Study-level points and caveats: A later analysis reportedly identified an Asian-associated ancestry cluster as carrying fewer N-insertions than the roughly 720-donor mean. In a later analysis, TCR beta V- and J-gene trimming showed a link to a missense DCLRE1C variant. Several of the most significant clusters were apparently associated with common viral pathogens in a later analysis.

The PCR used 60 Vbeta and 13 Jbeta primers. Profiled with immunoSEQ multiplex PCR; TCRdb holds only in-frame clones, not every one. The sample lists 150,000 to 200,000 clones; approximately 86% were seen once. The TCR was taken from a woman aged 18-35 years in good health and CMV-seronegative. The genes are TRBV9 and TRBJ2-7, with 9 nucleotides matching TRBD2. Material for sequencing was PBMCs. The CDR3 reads CASSVAKTSGSYEQYF. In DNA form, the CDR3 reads TGTGCCAGCAGCGTAGCCAAGACTAGCGGTTCCTACGAGCAGTACTTC.